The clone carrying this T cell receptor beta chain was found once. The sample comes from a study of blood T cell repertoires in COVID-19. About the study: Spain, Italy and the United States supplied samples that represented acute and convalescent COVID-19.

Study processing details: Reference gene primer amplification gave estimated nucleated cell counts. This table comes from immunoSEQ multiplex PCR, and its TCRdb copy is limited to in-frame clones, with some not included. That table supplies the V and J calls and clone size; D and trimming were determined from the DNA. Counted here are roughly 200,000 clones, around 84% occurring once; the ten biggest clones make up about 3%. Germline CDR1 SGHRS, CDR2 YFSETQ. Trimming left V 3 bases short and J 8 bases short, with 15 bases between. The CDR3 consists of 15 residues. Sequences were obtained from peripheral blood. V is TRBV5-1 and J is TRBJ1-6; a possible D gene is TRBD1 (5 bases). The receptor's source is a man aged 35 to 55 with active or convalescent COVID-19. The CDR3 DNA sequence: TGCGCCAGCAGCTCCGGGACTGCTTCCTATTCACCCCTCCACTTT. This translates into CASSSGTASYSPLHF.